Here is one TCR beta chain with its context. Its target is unknown. Germline CDR1 SQVTM, CDR2 ANQGSEA. The CDR3 is 11 residues long. V gave up 7 bases and J gave up 7 bases; unmatched junction bases: 7. The data were taken from a study of CD8+ T cells in alopecia areata. Study-wide points: Compared with normal scalp, lesional scalp had higher clonality and more expanded CD8+ clones.

cDNA reverse transcribed from extracted RNA served as the sequencing template. Assay: immunoSEQ multiplex PCR; the TCRdb copy retains only in-frame clones and omits some. The sample consists of around 60,000 clones, about 40% of them appearing once. The specimen was NKG2D-low CD8+ T cells sorted from blood. This TCR came from a human donor with alopecia areata. The chain recombines TRBV29-1 with TRBJ2-7; 7 bases are a match to TRBD1. CDR3 amino acids: CSASDRVEQYF. In DNA, the CDR3 is TGCAGCGCGAGCGACAGGGTTGAGCAGTACTTC.